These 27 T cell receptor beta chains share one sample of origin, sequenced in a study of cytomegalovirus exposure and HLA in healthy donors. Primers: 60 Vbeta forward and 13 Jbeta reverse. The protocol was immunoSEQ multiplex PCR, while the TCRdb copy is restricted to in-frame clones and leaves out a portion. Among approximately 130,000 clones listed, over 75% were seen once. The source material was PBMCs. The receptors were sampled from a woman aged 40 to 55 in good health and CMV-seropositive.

This CDR3 is CASSSGGTGQPQHF. The CDR3 bases are TGTGCCAGCAGCTCGGGGGGCACGGGACAGCCCCAGCATTTT. This chain links TRBV7-9 with TRBJ1-5; TRBD1 is a possible D gene (6 bases). Deletions cut 4 bases from V and 7 bases from J, with 14 bases between. Germline lookup yields CDR1 SEHNR and CDR2 FQNEAQ (reference sequence). The CDR3 is made up of 14 amino acids.

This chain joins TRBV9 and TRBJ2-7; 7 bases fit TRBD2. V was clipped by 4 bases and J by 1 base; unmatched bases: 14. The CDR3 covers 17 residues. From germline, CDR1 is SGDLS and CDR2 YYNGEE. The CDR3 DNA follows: TGTGCCAGCAGCCCTCGGGGGGACTGGAGTAGGTCCTACGAGCAGTACTTC. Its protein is CASSPRGDWSRSYEQYF.

Here the CDR3 reads CASSPGQGHTEAFF. In nucleotides, the CDR3 is TGTGCCAGCAGTCCCGGACAGGGGCACACTGAAGCTTTCTTT. J is TRBJ1-1 and V is TRBV6-5, with 9 bases that match TRBD1. The CDR3 spans 14 residues. Germline V gives CDR1 MNHEY, CDR2 SVGAGI. Unmatched junction bases numbered 4, after V lost 5 bases and J lost 3 bases.

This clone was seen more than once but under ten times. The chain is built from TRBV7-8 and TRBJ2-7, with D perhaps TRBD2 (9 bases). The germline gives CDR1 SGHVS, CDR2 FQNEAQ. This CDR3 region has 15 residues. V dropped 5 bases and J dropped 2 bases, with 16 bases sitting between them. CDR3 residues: CASSQGAGGAYEQYF. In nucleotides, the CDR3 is TGTGCCAGCAGCCAGGGGGCGGGAGGGGCCTACGAGCAGTACTTC.

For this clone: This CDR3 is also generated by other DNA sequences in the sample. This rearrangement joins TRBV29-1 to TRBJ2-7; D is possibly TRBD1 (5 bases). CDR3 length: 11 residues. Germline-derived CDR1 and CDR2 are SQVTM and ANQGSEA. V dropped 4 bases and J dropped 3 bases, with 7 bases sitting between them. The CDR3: CSVVDSYEQYF. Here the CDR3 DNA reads TGCAGCGTTGTCGACAGCTACGAGCAGTACTTC.

CDR3 protein: CASRGMAGLYTEAFF. The DNA of the CDR3 is TGTGCCAGCAGGGGAATGGCAGGGTTATATACTGAAGCTTTCTTT. The chain joins TRBV25-1 to TRBJ1-1; D is perhaps TRBD1 (5 bases). Germline assignment: CDR1 MGHDK and CDR2 SYGVNS. V was clipped by 6 bases and J by 5 bases, with 19 bases between them. There are 15 residues in the CDR3.

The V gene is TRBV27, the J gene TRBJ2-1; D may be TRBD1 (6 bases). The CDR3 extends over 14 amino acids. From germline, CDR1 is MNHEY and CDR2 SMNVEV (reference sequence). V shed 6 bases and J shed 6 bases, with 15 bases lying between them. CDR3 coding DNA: TGTGCCAGCAGCCGCGGACAGAAGTTCAATGAGCAGTTCTTC. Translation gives CASSRGQKFNEQFF.

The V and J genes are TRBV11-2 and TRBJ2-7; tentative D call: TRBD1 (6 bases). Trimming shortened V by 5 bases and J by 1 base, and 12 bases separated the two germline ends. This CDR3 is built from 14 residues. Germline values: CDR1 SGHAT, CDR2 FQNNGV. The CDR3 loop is CASSGGQPSYEQYF. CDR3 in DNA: TGTGCCAGCAGCGGGGGACAACCATCCTACGAGCAGTACTTC.

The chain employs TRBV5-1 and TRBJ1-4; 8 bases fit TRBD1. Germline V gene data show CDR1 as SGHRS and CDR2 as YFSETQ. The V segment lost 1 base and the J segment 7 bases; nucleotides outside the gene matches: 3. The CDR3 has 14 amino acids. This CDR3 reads CASSLTGGVEKLFF. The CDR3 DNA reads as TGCGCCAGCAGCTTGACAGGGGGTGTTGAAAAACTGTTTTTT.

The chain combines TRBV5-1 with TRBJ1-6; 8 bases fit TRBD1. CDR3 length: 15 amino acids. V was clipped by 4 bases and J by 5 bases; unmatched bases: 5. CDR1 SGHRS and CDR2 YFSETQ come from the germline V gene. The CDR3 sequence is CASSRQGKDNSPLHF. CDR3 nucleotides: TGCGCCAGCAGCAGACAGGGGAAGGATAATTCACCCCTCCACTTT.

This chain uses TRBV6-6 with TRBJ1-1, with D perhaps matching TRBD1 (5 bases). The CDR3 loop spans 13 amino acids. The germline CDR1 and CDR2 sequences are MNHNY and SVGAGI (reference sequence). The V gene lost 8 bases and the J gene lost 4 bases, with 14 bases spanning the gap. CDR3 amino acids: CASRYGRVTEAFF. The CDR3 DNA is TGTGCCAGCCGATACGGCAGGGTCACTGAAGCTTTCTTT.

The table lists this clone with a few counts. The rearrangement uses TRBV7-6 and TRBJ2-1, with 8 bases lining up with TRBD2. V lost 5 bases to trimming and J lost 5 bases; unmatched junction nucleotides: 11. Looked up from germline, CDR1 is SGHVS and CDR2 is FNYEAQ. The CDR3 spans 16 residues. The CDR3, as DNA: TGTGCCAGCAGCCTAAACGAGCGGGGGAACCACAATGAGCAGTTCTTC. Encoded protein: CASSLNERGNHNEQFF.

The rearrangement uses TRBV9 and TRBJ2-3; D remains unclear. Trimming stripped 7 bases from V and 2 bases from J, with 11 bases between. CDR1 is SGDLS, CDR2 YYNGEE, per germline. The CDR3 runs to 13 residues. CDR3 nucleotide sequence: TGTGCCAGCGGATTAGCCTACACAGATACGCAGTATTTT. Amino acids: CASGLAYTDTQYF.

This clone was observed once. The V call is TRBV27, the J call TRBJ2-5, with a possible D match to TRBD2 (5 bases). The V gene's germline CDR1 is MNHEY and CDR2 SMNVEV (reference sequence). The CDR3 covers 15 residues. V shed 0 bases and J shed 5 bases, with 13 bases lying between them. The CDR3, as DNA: TGTGCCAGCAGTTTATCTGTGGGAGTCGAGGAGACCCAGTACTTC. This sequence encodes CASSLSVGVEETQYF.

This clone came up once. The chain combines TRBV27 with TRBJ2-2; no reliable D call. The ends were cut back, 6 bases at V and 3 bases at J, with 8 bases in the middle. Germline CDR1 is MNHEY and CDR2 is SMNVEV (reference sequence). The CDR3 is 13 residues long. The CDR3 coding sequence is TGTGCCAGCAGCTTCCAGTACACCGGGGAGCTGTTTTTT. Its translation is CASSFQYTGELFF.

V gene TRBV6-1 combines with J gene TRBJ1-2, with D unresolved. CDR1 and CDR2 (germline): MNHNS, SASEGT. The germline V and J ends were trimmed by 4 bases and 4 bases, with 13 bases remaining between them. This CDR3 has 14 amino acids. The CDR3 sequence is CASSVSWGGYGYTF. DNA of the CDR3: TGTGCCAGCAGTGTATCATGGGGAGGCTATGGCTACACCTTC.

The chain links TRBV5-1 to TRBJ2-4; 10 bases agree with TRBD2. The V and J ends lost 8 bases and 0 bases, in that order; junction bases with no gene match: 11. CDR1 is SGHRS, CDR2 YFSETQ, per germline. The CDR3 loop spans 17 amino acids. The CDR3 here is CASKASGGDLAKNIQYF. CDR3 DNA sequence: TGCGCCAGTAAAGCTAGCGGGGGCGATCTAGCCAAAAACATTCAGTACTTC.

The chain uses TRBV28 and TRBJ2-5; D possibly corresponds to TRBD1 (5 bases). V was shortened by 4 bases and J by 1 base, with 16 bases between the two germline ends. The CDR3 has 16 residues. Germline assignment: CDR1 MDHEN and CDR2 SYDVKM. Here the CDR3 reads CASSSLFLGPQETQYF. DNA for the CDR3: TGTGCCAGCAGTTCTCTCTTTCTGGGGCCCCAAGAGACCCAGTACTTC.

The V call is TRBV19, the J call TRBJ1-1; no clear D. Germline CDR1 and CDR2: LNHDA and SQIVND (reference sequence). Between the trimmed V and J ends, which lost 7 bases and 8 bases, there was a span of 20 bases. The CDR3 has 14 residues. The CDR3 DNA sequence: TGTGCCAGTACCACTCTCGCAGGATCGGCGGAAGCTTTCTTT. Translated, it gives CASTTLAGSAEAFF.

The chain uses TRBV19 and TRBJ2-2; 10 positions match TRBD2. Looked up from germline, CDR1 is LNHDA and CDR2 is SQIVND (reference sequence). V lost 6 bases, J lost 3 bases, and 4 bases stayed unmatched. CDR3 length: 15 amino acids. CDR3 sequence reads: CASRRTSGDTGELFF. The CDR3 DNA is TGTGCCAGTAGGAGGACTAGCGGAGACACCGGGGAGCTGTTTTTT. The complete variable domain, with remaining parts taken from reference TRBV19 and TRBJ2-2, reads DGGITQSPKYLFRKEGQNVTLSCEQNLNHDAMYWYRQDPGQGLRLIYYSQIVNDFQKGDIAEGYSVSREKKESFPLTVTSAQKNPTAFYLCASRRTSGDTGELFFGEGSRLTVL.

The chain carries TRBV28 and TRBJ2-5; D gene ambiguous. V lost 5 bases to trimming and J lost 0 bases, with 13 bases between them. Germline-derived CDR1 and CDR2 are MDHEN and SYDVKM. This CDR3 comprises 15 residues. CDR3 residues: CASSTRDWYQETQYF. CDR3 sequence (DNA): TGTGCCAGCAGTACGCGAGATTGGTACCAAGAGACCCAGTACTTC.

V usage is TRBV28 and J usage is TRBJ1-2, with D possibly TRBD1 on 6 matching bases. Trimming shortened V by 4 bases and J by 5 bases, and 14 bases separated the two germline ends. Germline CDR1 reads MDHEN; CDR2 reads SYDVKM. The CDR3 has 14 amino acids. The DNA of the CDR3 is TGTGCCAGCAGTTGGGGGCAGGGTGGGTATGGCTACACCTTC. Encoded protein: CASSWGQGGYGYTF.

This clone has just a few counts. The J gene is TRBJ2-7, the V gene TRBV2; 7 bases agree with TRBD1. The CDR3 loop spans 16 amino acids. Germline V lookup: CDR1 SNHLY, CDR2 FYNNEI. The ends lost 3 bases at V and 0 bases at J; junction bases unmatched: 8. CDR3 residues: CASSEYGTDTSYEQYF. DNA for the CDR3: TGTGCCAGCAGTGAGTACGGGACAGATACCTCCTACGAGCAGTACTTC.

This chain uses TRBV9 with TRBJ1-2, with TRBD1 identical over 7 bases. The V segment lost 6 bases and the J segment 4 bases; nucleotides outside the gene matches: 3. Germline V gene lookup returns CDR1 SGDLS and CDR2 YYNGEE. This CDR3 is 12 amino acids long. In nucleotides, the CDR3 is TGTGCCAGCACAGGGGGTATCTATGGCTACACCTTC. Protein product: CASTGGIYGYTF.

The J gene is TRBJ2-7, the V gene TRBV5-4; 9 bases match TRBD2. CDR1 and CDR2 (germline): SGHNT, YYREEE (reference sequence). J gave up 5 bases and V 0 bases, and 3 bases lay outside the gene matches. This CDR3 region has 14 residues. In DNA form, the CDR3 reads TGTGCCAGCAGCTTGGGGACTAGCGCCCACGAGCAGTACTTC. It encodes CASSLGTSAHEQYF.

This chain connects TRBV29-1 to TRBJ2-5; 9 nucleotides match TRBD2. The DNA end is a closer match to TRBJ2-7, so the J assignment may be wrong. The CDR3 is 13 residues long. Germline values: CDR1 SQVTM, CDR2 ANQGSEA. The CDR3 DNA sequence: TGCAGCGTTGCGGTAGCGGGGGAATACGAGCAGTACTTC. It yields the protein CSVAVAGEYEQYF.

CDR3 sequence reads: CASSETSYGYTF. CDR3 DNA: TGTGCCAGCAGTGAAACCAGCTATGGCTACACCTTC. This chain uses TRBV2 with TRBJ1-2; no firm D call. Deletions cut 2 bases from V and 4 bases from J, with 5 bases between. The germline V gene has CDR1 SNHLY and CDR2 FYNNEI. The CDR3 consists of 12 residues.